This TCR beta chain is drawn from a study of early T cells in non-severe SARS-CoV-2 infection. Germline lookup yields CDR1 SGHVS and CDR2 FNYEAQ. The CDR3 runs to 16 residues. V lost 6 bases to trimming and J lost 0 bases, with 12 bases between them. TCRdb recomputed calls from the 5' RACE reads with MiXCR, one row per CDR3 protein. The sample shows some 98,000 distinct CDR3 sequences, roughly 11% of them seen only once. Sequencing used whole blood. The chain is built from TRBV7-6 and TRBJ1-6; the D gene is possibly TRBD1 (5 bases). This TCR derives from an adult who was a healthcare worker with PCR-confirmed SARS-CoV-2 infection or an uninfected control (not recorded which). CDR3 DNA: TGTGCCAGCAGAACCGGGGGATCCTCCTATAATTCACCCCTCCACTTT. Its protein is CASRTGGSSYNSPLHF.